Listed below are T cell receptor beta chains from one sample, sequenced in a study of T cell clones after liver transplantation. The protocol was immunoSEQ multiplex PCR, while the TCRdb copy is restricted to in-frame clones and leaves out a portion. The sample includes about 75,000 clones, 90% of them seen just once. The sequences come from CD4+ T cells from blood, collected before liver transplant. All receptors come from a human donor who received a liver transplant. Each CDR3 is given with its conserved first and last residue. D genes are given only for firm matches. Size tells how often a clone was seen (once, few, many) or the class of an expanded clone, and some rows leave it out.

CDR3 length	V gene	J gene	clone size	D gene	CDR3 DNA	CDR3 protein
11	TRBV30	TRBJ1-2	once	NA	TGTGCCTGGAGACTGTACTATGGCTACACCTTC	CAWRLYYGYTF
15	TRBV19	TRBJ1-5	NA	TRBD1	TGTGCCAGTAGTATAGGACCACAGGGGGCACAGCCCCAGCATTTT	CASSIGPQGAQPQHF
15	TRBV2	TRBJ1-2	once	NA	TGTGCCAGCAGTGGGGGTGGAGGTTCTAACTATGGCTACACCTTC	CASSGGGGSNYGYTF
11	TRBV6-5	TRBJ2-7	NA	NA	TGTGCCAGCAGTTACATGGGTGAGCAGTACTTC	CASSYMGEQYF
16	TRBV5-1	TRBJ1-4	NA	TRBD1	TGCGCCAGCAGCTTTGGACAGGGGGCTTCCCGAGAAAAACTGTTTTTT	CASSFGQGASREKLFF
15	TRBV10-2	TRBJ2-5	NA	NA	TGCGCCAGCACTCTCCGGGACACCTACGGAGAGACCCAGTACTTC	CASTLRDTYGETQYF
13	TRBV15	TRBJ2-5	NA	NA	TGTGCCACCAGCAGGGGGGGTGACGAGACCCAGTACTTC	CATSRGGDETQYF
16	TRBV5-1	TRBJ1-1	NA	TRBD1	TGCGCCAGCAGCTTAGGGGGCGCAGGGATGAACACTGAAGCTTTCTTT	CASSLGGAGMNTEAFF
15	TRBV5-1	TRBJ2-1	NA	TRBD2	TGCGCCAGCAGTTCGGCGGGAGAGCGCAGGAATGAGCAGTTCTTC	CASSSAGERRNEQFF
14	TRBV7-3	TRBJ2-1	NA	TRBD2	TGTGCCAGCAGCTTATCCAGCGGGAGCAATGAGCAGTTCTTC	CASSLSSGSNEQFF
15	TRBV29-1	TRBJ2-1	few	TRBD2	TGCAGCGCCCAGACTAGCGGGGCCTCCTACAATGAGCAGTTCTTC	CSAQTSGASYNEQFF
16	TRBV2	TRBJ2-6	once	NA	TGTGCCAGCAGTTTTGGACACCATCTAGGGGCCAACGTCCTGACTTTC	CASSFGHHLGANVLTF
16	TRBV19	TRBJ1-5	NA	NA	TGTGCCAGTAGTATCAGAAGGGACGGCCAATATCAGCCCCAGCATTTT	CASSIRRDGQYQPQHF
14	TRBV28	TRBJ1-5	NA	TRBD1	TGTGCCAGCAGCTCGGACAGGGGGAGTCGGCCCCAGCATTTT	CASSSDRGSRPQHF
15	TRBV4-2	TRBJ2-3	NA	NA	TGTGCCAGCAGCCAAGGGCAGGTTTCGGCGGATACGCAGTATTTT	CASSQGQVSADTQYF
13	TRBV2	TRBJ2-1	once	NA	TGTGCCAGCAGTGAGGGGACGTACAATGAGCAGTTCTTC	CASSEGTYNEQFF
14	TRBV2	TRBJ2-7	NA	TRBD2	TGTGCCAGCAGTGGGTGGGGACTAGCATACGAGCAGTACTTC	CASSGWGLAYEQYF
11	TRBV6-5	TRBJ2-5	NA	NA	TGTGCCAGCAGGCAGCGGGAGACCCAGTACTTC	CASRQRETQYF
17	TRBV11-1	TRBJ1-1	NA	TRBD1	TGTGCCAGCAGCCGTTCCGGGACAGGGACCTTGAGCACTGAAGCTTTCTTT	CASSRSGTGTLSTEAFF
15	TRBV7-8	TRBJ2-2	NA	NA	TGTGCCAGCAGCTTAGGGACGCCGGGCGCCGGGGAGCTGTTTTTT	CASSLGTPGAGELFF
13	TRBV6-6	TRBJ2-1	NA	TRBD1	TGTGCCAGCAACAGGGGGCAGTATAATGAGCAGTTCTTC	CASNRGQYNEQFF
13	TRBV7-3	TRBJ1-1	NA	NA	TGTGCCAGCAGCCGGACGGCGAACACTGAAGCTTTCTTT	CASSRTANTEAFF
13	TRBV5-1	TRBJ2-1	NA	NA	TGCGCCAGCAGCTTGGCCAGCTACAATGAGCAGTTCTTC	CASSLASYNEQFF
15	TRBV2	TRBJ2-2	NA	NA	TGTGCCAGCAGCCGCAAGAGAGGGGACACCGGGGAGCTGTTTTTT	CASSRKRGDTGELFF
15	TRBV19	TRBJ2-5	NA	TRBD1	TGTGCCAGTAGTTCCTCCGGGACAGGGGCCTCTTCCCAGTACTTC	CASSSSGTGASSQYF
15	TRBV5-1	TRBJ2-1	NA	TRBD2	TGCGCCAGCAGCTCGAGACTAGCGGGAGCAGATGAGCAGTTCTTC	CASSSRLAGADEQFF
17	TRBV4-3	TRBJ2-3	NA	NA	TGCGCCAGCAGCCAAGTTATAGGGCGGCTTAGCACAGATACGCAGTATTTT	CASSQVIGRLSTDTQYF
16	TRBV11-3	TRBJ2-7	once	NA	TGTGCCAGCAGCCCTGGGTTCCCCGGACCCCTCTACGAGCAGTACTTC	CASSPGFPGPLYEQYF
15	TRBV6-1	TRBJ2-7	NA	NA	TGTGCCAGCAGAGTTACAGGGGGGGAGGCCTACGAGCAGTACTTC	CASRVTGGEAYEQYF
14	TRBV5-1	TRBJ2-5	NA	TRBD2	TGCGCCAGCAGCCCGACAGAGGGAGGGGAGACCCAGTACTTC	CASSPTEGGETQYF
16	TRBV7-9	TRBJ2-4	NA	TRBD1	TGTGCCAGCAGCTTAGCACTTGGGACAGGGAGTGGCATTCAGTACTTC	CASSLALGTGSGIQYF
15	TRBV7-2	TRBJ2-1	NA	NA	TGTGCCAGCAGCTTAGCAGGAGCCCCCCAGGATGAGCAGTTCTTC	CASSLAGAPQDEQFF
15	TRBV6-5	TRBJ2-7	NA	NA	TGTGCCAGCAGTTATGGGACACTAGTTGCCTACGAGCAGTACTTC	CASSYGTLVAYEQYF
15	TRBV5-1	TRBJ2-2	NA	NA	TGCGCCAGCAGCTTAGCGGGCGGGAACACCGGGGAGCTGTTTTTT	CASSLAGGNTGELFF
13	TRBV19	TRBJ2-5	NA	NA	TGTGCCAGTAGGGACAGTACGGGGGAGACCCAGTACTTC	CASRDSTGETQYF
13	TRBV28	TRBJ2-2	NA	TRBD1	TGTGCCAGCGGACAGGGTGACACCGGGGAGCTGTTTTTT	CASGQGDTGELFF
14	TRBV18	TRBJ1-4	NA	TRBD1	TGTGCCAGCTCACGGACAGGGGAAAATGAAAAACTGTTTTTT	CASSRTGENEKLFF
14	TRBV7-2	TRBJ2-1	NA	NA	TGTGCCAGCAGCTCGCAAACTAAATACAATGAGCAGTTCTTC	CASSSQTKYNEQFF
14	TRBV2	TRBJ2-1	NA	NA	TGTGCCAGCAGAGGACTAGGGGGAAACAATGAGCAGTTCTTC	CASRGLGGNNEQFF
14	TRBV2	TRBJ1-2	NA	NA	TGTGCCAGCAGTTATCAACAGGGTAACTATGGCTACACCTTC	CASSYQQGNYGYTF
15	TRBV18	TRBJ2-4	NA	NA	TGTGCCAGCTCACCATCGGGCGGATCCAAAAACATTCAGTACTTC	CASSPSGGSKNIQYF
13	TRBV6-1	TRBJ2-7	NA	NA	TGTGCCAGCAGTGTGGGAACGCCTTACGAGCAGTACTTC	CASSVGTPYEQYF
15	TRBV4-3	TRBJ1-4	NA	NA	TGCGCCAGCAGCCAAGAAAGGTCGGGGGGTGAAAAACTGTTTTTT	CASSQERSGGEKLFF
15	TRBV19	TRBJ1-1	NA	NA	TGTGCCAGTAGTATAGTCCAGGGGCCGAACACTGAAGCTTTCTTT	CASSIVQGPNTEAFF
13	TRBV30	TRBJ2-1	NA	NA	TGTGCCTGGAGTGAGGGTCCAAACAATGAGCAGTTCTTC	CAWSEGPNNEQFF
14	TRBV30	TRBJ2-3	NA	TRBD2	TGTGCCAGCGGGACTAGCGGGAGGGCCCATACGCAGTATTTT	CASGTSGRAHTQYF
16	TRBV19	TRBJ2-1	NA	NA	TGTGCCAGTAGTGGAGGGATCGGGGCTTCGTTCAATGAGCAGTTCTTC	CASSGGIGASFNEQFF
17	TRBV11-2	TRBJ1-2	NA	TRBD1	TGTGCCAGCAGCCCCACCCGGACAGGAGGATTGAACTATGGCTACACCTTC	CASSPTRTGGLNYGYTF
15	TRBV2	TRBJ2-1	once	TRBD2	TGTGCCAGCGTACAAGCGGGAGTTCAGAACAATGAGCAGTTCTTC	CASVQAGVQNNEQFF
15	TRBV15	TRBJ1-1	NA	NA	TGTGCCACCAGCAGAGATGACAGATGGGACACTGAAGCTTTCTTT	CATSRDDRWDTEAFF